The 8 T cell receptor beta chains given below trace back to one sample, sequenced in a study of long-term antiretroviral therapy in people with HIV. Sequencing relied on immunoSEQ assay v3.0, run at survey level. The repertoire was sequenced with immunoSEQ multiplex PCR; TCRdb's copy has only in-frame clones and lacks some. The table lists tens of thousands of clones, 70% to 90% of them singletons, with less than 8.5% in the top ten. Source: unsorted PBMCs, taken approximately 5 years before starting antiretroviral therapy. Receptors originate from a man over 45 with HIV.

This sequence joins TRBV19 and TRBJ1-5, with D perhaps TRBD1 (6 bases). Trimming removed 1 base from V and 5 bases from J, with 12 bases in between. This CDR3 has 15 residues. Germline assignment: CDR1 LNHDA and CDR2 SQIVND (reference sequence). Here the CDR3 reads CASSIVPGADQPQHF. CDR3 DNA sequence: TGTGCCAGTAGTATAGTTCCGGGGGCGGATCAGCCCCAGCATTTT.

The V and J genes are TRBV27 and TRBJ1-1, with D possibly matching TRBD1 (6 bases). Deletions cut 0 bases from V and 3 bases from J, with 23 bases between. Looked up from germline, CDR1 is MNHEY and CDR2 is SMNVEV (reference sequence). The CDR3 runs to 19 residues. In DNA form, the CDR3 reads TGTGCCAGCAGTTTATCGTCCCAGGGGTGGACTGGTTTCGACACTGAAGCTTTCTTT. Residues: CASSLSSQGWTGFDTEAFF.

The chain combines TRBV7-2 with TRBJ2-1, with 11 bases aligning to TRBD2. Germline CDR1 SGHTA, CDR2 FQGNSA. This CDR3 is built from 17 residues. V shed 3 bases and J 7 bases; nucleotides not matched to a gene: 11. The CDR3 DNA follows: TGTGCCAGCAGCTTCCCGAGAGGTAGCGGGAGGGCAAATGAGCAGTTCTTC. It yields the protein CASSFPRGSGRANEQFF.

This chain connects TRBV5-1 to TRBJ1-1; TRBD1 matches 10 bases. CDR1 SGHRS and CDR2 YFSETQ come from the germline V gene. V shed 3 bases and J 5 bases; nucleotides not matched to a gene: 7. The CDR3 loop spans 15 amino acids. As DNA, the CDR3 is TGCGCCAGCAGCTCACCCAGGACAGGGGGGACTGAAGCTTTCTTT. It yields the protein CASSSPRTGGTEAFF.

V gene TRBV18 combines with J gene TRBJ2-2; TRBD1 matches 7 bases. The junction had 5 bases not matched to a gene; V was cut back by 2 bases and J by 2 bases. CDR1 is KGHSH and CDR2 is LQKENI in the germline V gene. The CDR3 covers 16 residues. The DNA of the CDR3 is TGTGCCAGCTCACCAATGGGACAGCCTAACACCGGGGAGCTGTTTTTT. Translated: CASSPMGQPNTGELFF. The whole variable domain, remainder taken from reference TRBV18 and TRBJ2-2, is NAGVMQNPRHLVRRRGQEARLRCSPMKGHSHVYWYRQLPEEGLKFMVYLQKENIIDESGMPKERFSAEFPKEGPSILRIQQVVRGDSAAYFCASSPMGQPNTGELFFGEGSRLTVL.

This clone was detected only once. The chain joins TRBV28 to TRBJ2-4; D might be TRBD1 or TRBD2, each matching 5 bases. Trimming cost V 2 bases and J 6 bases, with 8 bases left between them. Per germline, CDR1 MDHEN and CDR2 SYDVKM. CDR3 length: 13 residues. CDR3 DNA: TGTGCCAGCAGTTTAGGGACGGCAAACATTCAGTACTTC. This gives the protein CASSLGTANIQYF. Filled out from reference TRBV28 and TRBJ2-4, the complete variable domain reads DVKVTQSSRYLVKRTGEKVFLECVQDMDHENMFWYRQDPGLGLRLIYFSYDVKMKEKGDIPEGYSVSREKKERFSLILESASTNQTSMYLCASSLGTANIQYFGAGTRLSVL.

The chain links TRBV6-5 to TRBJ2-7; D perhaps matches TRBD2 (5 bases). The germline CDR1 and CDR2 sequences are MNHEY and SVGAGI. This CDR3 region has 13 residues. The V end lost 5 bases, the J end lost 7 bases, and 15 bases lay between the germline ends. In nucleotides, the CDR3 is TGTGCCAGCAGTCAGGACTTGGTGAGGGAGCAGTACTTC. It specifies CASSQDLVREQYF.

The gene calls are TRBV6-5 and TRBJ1-4; possibly TRBD1 for D (5 bases). Trimming cost V 6 bases and J 8 bases, with 13 bases left between them. This CDR3 has 13 amino acids. From germline, CDR1 is MNHEY and CDR2 SVGAGI. CDR3 region: CASRAGPWEKLFF. CDR3 DNA: TGTGCCAGCAGGGCAGGGCCTTGGGAAAAACTGTTTTTT.